Only a few counts were recorded for the clone carrying this T cell receptor beta chain. The sample belongs to a study of cytomegalovirus exposure and HLA in healthy donors. This CDR3 has 16 residues. The germline gives CDR1 LNHDA, CDR2 SQIVND (reference sequence). Trimming cost V 4 bases and J 5 bases; bases outside gene matches: 9. Primers: 60 Vbeta forward and 13 Jbeta reverse. TCRdb's table, derived via immunoSEQ multiplex PCR, lists solely in-frame clones and lacks some. The repertoire holds over 150,000 clones, with 70% to 75% as singletons. The material sequenced was PBMCs. J is TRBJ2-1 and V is TRBV19; 9 bases map to TRBD2. This clonotype originated in a male donor in good health and CMV-seronegative. The CDR3 coding sequence is TGTGCCAGTAGTAGGAACCCTAGCGGGAAGGACAATGAGCAGTTCTTC. Protein product: CASSRNPSGKDNEQFF.